Listed here are 10 T cell receptor beta chains from one sample, sequenced in a study of blood T cell repertoires in COVID-19. Sequencing was performed with immunoSEQ multiplex PCR; in TCRdb, only in-frame clones are kept and a portion is missing. This table has about 160,000 clones, 70% to 90% appearing once. Sequences were obtained from peripheral blood. Source of these receptors: a woman aged 50 to 65 with COVID-19, enrolled during active disease.

The chain recombines TRBV28 with TRBJ2-2; the D gene is possibly TRBD2 (6 bases). Trimming took 6 bases from V and 5 from J, leaving 10 bases between them. Germline V gene lookup returns CDR1 MDHEN and CDR2 SYDVKM. The CDR3 is 13 residues long. This chain's CDR3 is CASRPGLTGELFF. CDR3 in DNA: TGTGCCAGCAGACCCGGACTAACCGGGGAGCTGTTTTTT. Filled out from reference TRBV28 and TRBJ2-2, the complete variable domain reads DVKVTQSSRYLVKRTGEKVFLECVQDMDHENMFWYRQDPGLGLRLIYFSYDVKMKEKGDIPEGYSVSREKKERFSLILESASTNQTSMYLCASRPGLTGELFFGEGSRLTVL.

V gene TRBV12-5 combines with J gene TRBJ1-5; D is perhaps TRBD1 (5 bases). CDR1 LGHNT and CDR2 FRNRAP come from the germline V gene. Trimming pared 4 bases from V and 0 bases from J, leaving 10 bases between. This CDR3 comprises 15 residues. CDR3 loop: CASGSPGNSNQPQHF. In nucleotides, the CDR3 is TGTGCTAGTGGTTCCCCAGGGAATAGCAATCAGCCCCAGCATTTT.

The chain recombines TRBV6-1 with TRBJ1-3, with D maybe TRBD1 (6 bases). V was pared by 3 bases and J by 0 bases, with 9 bases between. The CDR3 consists of 15 residues. Germline lookup yields CDR1 MNHNS and CDR2 SASEGT. The CDR3 spells CASSDGGASGNTIYF. CDR3 bases: TGTGCCAGCAGTGATGGGGGGGCCTCTGGAAACACCATATATTTT.

The V and J genes are TRBV5-1 and TRBJ2-2; D is possibly TRBD2 (5 bases). The V gene's germline CDR1 is SGHRS and CDR2 YFSETQ. The CDR3 is 17 amino acids. V lost 0 bases and J lost 6, with 18 bases in between. The chain's CDR3 is CASSLVVGVVGPGELFF. DNA of the CDR3: TGCGCCAGCAGCTTGGTGGTCGGGGTCGTCGGGCCCGGGGAGCTGTTTTTT.

This clone turned up a few times. This rearrangement joins TRBV7-6 to TRBJ1-2, with D possibly matching TRBD1 (5 bases). The CDR3 consists of 15 residues. CDR1 SGHVS and CDR2 FNYEAQ come from the germline V gene. V gave up 2 bases and J gave up 4 bases, with 14 bases separating them. Written as DNA, the CDR3 is TGTGCCAGCAGCTTATCGGGGGGGAGTAGCTATGGCTACACCTTC. It translates to CASSLSGGSSYGYTF.

The chain uses TRBV6-6 and TRBJ1-1; D ambiguous. The CDR3 is made up of 14 amino acids. V dropped 4 bases and J dropped 2 bases, with 11 bases sitting between them. The germline V gene has CDR1 MNHNY and CDR2 SVGAGI (reference sequence). The CDR3: CASSWASGNTEAFF. The DNA of the CDR3 is TGTGCCAGCAGTTGGGCTTCGGGAAACACTGAAGCTTTCTTT.

The V and J genes are TRBV7-8 and TRBJ2-1; TRBD2 matches at 11 bases. CDR1 and CDR2 (germline): SGHVS, FQNEAQ. The ends lost 0 bases at V and 14 bases at J; junction bases unmatched: 9. This CDR3 comprises 15 residues. This CDR3 is CASSLASSGGPLKFF. DNA of the CDR3: TGTGCCAGCAGCTTAGCGTCTAGCGGGGGGCCGCTGAAGTTCTTC.

The CDR3 loop reads CASSPTSGNTIYF. The CDR3 DNA sequence: TGTGCCAGCTCACCTACTTCTGGAAACACCATATATTTT. The J gene is TRBJ1-3, the V gene TRBV18; unclear D gene. V lost 3 bases and J lost 1, with 4 bases in between. The CDR3 covers 13 residues. Germline CDR1 KGHSH, CDR2 LQKENI.

The chain employs TRBV2 and TRBJ2-1, with D hard to call. With 7 bases removed from V and 1 base from J, the gap between germline ends came to 17 bases. The CDR3 loop spans 16 amino acids. Germline loops: CDR1 SNHLY, CDR2 FYNNEI. CDR3 sequence: CASTEPAVESYNEQFF. The DNA for the CDR3 is TGTGCCAGCACCGAACCCGCGGTAGAATCCTACAATGAGCAGTTCTTC.

The chain joins TRBV7-9 to TRBJ1-2, with D maybe TRBD1 (6 bases). This CDR3 contains 15 residues. The V and J ends lost 5 bases and 3 bases respectively, with 16 bases between them. CDR1 and CDR2 from the germline V gene are SEHNR and FQNEAQ (reference sequence). The CDR3 loop is CASSLIDRFDYGYTF. The CDR3 DNA sequence: TGTGCCAGCAGCCTAATCGACAGGTTCGACTATGGCTACACCTTC.